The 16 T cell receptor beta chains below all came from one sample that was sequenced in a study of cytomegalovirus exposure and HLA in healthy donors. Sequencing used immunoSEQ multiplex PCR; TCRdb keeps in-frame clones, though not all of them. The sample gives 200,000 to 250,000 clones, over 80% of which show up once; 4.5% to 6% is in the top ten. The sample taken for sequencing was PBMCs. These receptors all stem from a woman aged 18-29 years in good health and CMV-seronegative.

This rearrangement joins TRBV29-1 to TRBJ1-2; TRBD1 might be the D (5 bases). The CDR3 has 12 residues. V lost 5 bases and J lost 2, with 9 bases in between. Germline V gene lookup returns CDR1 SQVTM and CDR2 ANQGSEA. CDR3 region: CSVPDTNYGYTF. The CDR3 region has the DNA TGCAGCGTTCCGGACACCAACTATGGCTACACCTTC.

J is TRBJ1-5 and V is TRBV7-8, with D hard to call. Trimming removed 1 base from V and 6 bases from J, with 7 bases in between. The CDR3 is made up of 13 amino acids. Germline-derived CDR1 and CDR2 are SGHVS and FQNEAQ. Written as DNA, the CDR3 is TGTGCCAGCAGCTTAGGATGGACTCAGCCCCAGCATTTT. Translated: CASSLGWTQPQHF. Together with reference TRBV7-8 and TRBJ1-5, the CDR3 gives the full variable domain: GAGVSQSPRYKVAKRGQDVALRCDPISGHVSLFWYQQALGQGPEFLTYFQNEAQLDKSGLPSDRFFAERPEGSVSTLKIQRTQQEDSAVYLCASSLGWTQPQHFGDGTRLSIL.

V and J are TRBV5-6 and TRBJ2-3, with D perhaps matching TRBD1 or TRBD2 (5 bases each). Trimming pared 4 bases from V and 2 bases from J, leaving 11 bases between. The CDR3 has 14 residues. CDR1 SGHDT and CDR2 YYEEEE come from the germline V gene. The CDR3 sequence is CASSPGRNTDTQYF. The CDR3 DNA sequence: TGTGCCAGCAGCCCGGGACGGAACACAGATACGCAGTATTTT.

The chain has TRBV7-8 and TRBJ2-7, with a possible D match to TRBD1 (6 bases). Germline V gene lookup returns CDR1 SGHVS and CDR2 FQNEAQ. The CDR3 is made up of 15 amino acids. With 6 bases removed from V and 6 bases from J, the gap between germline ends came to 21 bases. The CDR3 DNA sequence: TGTGCCAGCAGTCGAGTTAGAGGGGCCAGGGGCGAGCAGTACTTC. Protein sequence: CASSRVRGARGEQYF.

The chain's CDR3 is CASSLGGGDRTGELFF. The CDR3 DNA reads TGTGCCAGCAGCTTAGGGGGCGGGGATCGAACCGGGGAGCTGTTTTTT. V usage is TRBV7-9 and J usage is TRBJ2-2; D may be TRBD2 (6 bases). Trimming pared 1 base from V and 5 bases from J, leaving 14 bases between. The CDR3 has 16 amino acids. CDR1 and CDR2 (germline): SEHNR, FQNEAQ (reference sequence).

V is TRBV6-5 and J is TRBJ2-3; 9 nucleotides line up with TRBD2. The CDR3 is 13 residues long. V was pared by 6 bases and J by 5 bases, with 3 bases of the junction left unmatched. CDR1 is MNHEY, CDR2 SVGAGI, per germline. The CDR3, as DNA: TGTGCCAGCAGGGCTAGCGGGGAAGATACGCAGTATTTT. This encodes CASRASGEDTQYF.

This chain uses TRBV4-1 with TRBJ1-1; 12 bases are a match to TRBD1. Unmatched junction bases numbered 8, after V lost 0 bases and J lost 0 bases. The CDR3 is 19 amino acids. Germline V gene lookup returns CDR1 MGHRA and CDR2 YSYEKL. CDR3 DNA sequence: TGCGCCAGCAGCCAAGATGGGACAGGGGGCATCAAGATGAACACTGAAGCTTTCTTT. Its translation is CASSQDGTGGIKMNTEAFF.

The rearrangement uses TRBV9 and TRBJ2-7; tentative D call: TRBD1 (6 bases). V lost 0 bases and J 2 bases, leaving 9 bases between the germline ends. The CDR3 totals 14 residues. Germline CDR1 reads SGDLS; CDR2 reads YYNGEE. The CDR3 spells CASSVGGQTYEQYF. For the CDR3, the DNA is TGTGCCAGCAGCGTAGGAGGACAGACCTACGAGCAGTACTTC.

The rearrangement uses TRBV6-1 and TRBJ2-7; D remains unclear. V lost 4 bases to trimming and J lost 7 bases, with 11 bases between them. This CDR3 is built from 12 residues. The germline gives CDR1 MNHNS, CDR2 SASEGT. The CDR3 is CASSAILEEQYF. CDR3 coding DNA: TGTGCCAGCAGTGCCATCCTGGAGGAGCAGTACTTC.

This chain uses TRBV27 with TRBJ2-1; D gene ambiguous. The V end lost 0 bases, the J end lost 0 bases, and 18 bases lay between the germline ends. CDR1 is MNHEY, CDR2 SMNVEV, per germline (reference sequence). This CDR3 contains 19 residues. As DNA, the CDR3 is TGTGCCAGCAGTTTATCCGCGTTTTTCGCGAAGAGCTCCTACAATGAGCAGTTCTTC. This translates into CASSLSAFFAKSSYNEQFF.

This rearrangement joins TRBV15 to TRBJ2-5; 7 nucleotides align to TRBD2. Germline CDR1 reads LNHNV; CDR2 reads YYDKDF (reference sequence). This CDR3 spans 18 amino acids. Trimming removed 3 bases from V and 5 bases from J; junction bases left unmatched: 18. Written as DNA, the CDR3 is TGTGCCACCAGCAGGGGACCGCGAGCGGGGACTTCGGGTGAGACCCAGTACTTC. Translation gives CATSRGPRAGTSGETQYF.

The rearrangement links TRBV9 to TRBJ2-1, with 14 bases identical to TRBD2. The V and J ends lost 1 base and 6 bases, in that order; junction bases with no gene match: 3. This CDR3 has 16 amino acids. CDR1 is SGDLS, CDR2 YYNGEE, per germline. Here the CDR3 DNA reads TGTGCCAGCAGCGTACTTGGACTAGCGGGGGGCAATGAGCAGTTCTTC. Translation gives CASSVLGLAGGNEQFF.

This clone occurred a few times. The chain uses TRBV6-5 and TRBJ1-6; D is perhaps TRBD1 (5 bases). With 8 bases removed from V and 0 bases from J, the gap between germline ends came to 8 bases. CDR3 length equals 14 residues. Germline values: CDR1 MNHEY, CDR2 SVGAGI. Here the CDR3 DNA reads TGTGCCAGCGCAGGGAGCTCCTATAATTCACCCCTCCACTTT. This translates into CASAGSSYNSPLHF.

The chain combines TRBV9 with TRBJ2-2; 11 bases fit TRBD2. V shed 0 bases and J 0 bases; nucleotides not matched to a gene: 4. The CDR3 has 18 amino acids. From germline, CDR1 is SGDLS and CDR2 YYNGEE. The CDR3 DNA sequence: TGTGCCAGCAGCGTAGAGGGACTAGCGGAAGCGAACACCGGGGAGCTGTTTTTT. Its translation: CASSVEGLAEANTGELFF.

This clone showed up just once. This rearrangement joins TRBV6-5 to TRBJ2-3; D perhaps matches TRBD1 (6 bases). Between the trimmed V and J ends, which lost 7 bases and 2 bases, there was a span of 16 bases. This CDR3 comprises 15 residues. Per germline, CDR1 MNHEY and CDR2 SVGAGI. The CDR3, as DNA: TGTGCCAGCAAACGGGGTGGGGGCGACACAGATACGCAGTATTTT. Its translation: CASKRGGGDTDTQYF.

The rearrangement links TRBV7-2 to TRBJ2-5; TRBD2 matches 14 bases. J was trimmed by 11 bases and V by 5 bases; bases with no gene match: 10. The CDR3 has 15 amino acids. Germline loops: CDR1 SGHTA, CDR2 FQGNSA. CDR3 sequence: CASSLRGTSGGTQYF. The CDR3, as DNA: TGTGCCAGCAGCCTTAGGGGGACTAGCGGGGGTACACAGTACTTC.